The 29 T cell receptor beta chains given below trace back to one sample, sequenced in a study of CD8+CD57+ T cells in acquired aplastic anemia. Individuals selected for sequencing had exhibited CD8+CD57+ cell expansion on flow cytometry. For CDR3 and TCR beta VDJ profiling, genomic DNA was the template used. TCRdb reanalysed the reads using MiXCR and keeps one entry per CDR3 protein. The sample carries about 170,000 distinct CDR3 sequences, around half recorded once. Material for sequencing was sorted CD4+, CD8+, or CD8+CD57+ T cells (not recorded which) from PBMCs. The receptors come from a human donor with aplastic anemia.

The chain carries TRBV10-3 and TRBJ2-5; 7 nucleotides agree with TRBD2. The CDR3 is 15 residues long. Per the germline V gene, CDR1 is ENHRY and CDR2 is SYGVKD. V dropped 0 bases and J dropped 5; count of bases not matched to a gene: 6. CDR3 amino acids: CAISESREVYETQYF. In DNA form, the CDR3 reads TGTGCCATCAGTGAGTCACGGGAGGTGTACGAGACCCAGTACTTC.

The rearrangement links TRBV4-2 to TRBJ2-3, with unresolved D. The CDR3 has 17 amino acids. V was clipped by 4 bases and J by 0 bases, with 17 bases between them. Germline CDR1 reads LGHNA; CDR2 reads YNFKEQ. The CDR3 DNA reads as TGTGCCAGCAGCCCTAAAATGGCGAATCCTAGCACAGATACGCAGTATTTT. As protein: CASSPKMANPSTDTQYF.

This clonotype has more than one count but fewer than ten. This chain uses TRBV7-3 with TRBJ2-3; 10 nucleotides align to TRBD1. The CDR3 consists of 16 residues. Germline V gives CDR1 SGHTA, CDR2 FQGTGA. CDR3 sequence: CAGSSRDRGPTDTQYF. CDR3 DNA sequence: TGTGCTGGCAGCTCCCGGGACAGGGGACCCACAGATACGCAGTATTTT.

There are a few counts of this clonotype. The chain couples TRBV13 to TRBJ1-3, with D possibly TRBD1 on 6 matching bases. Germline-derived CDR1 and CDR2 are PRHDT and FYEKMQ (reference sequence). V lost 5 bases to trimming and J lost 1 base, with 30 bases between them. This CDR3 has 21 residues. The CDR3 is CASSRLALFGEQGGSGNTIYF. The CDR3 DNA sequence: TGTGCCAGCAGCCGCTTAGCTTTATTTGGTGAACAAGGGGGGTCTGGAAACACCATATATTTT.

The chain carries TRBV7-3 and TRBJ2-7, with TRBD1 matching over 9 bases. The length of the CDR3 is 15 residues. Germline V CDR1 and CDR2: SGHTA, FQGTGA. V gave up 2 bases and J gave up 3 bases; unmatched junction bases: 5. The CDR3 protein is CASSLAETGGYEQYF. The CDR3 DNA follows: TGTGCCAGCAGCTTAGCTGAGACAGGGGGCTACGAGCAGTACTTC.

This chain connects TRBV19 to TRBJ1-4; no clear D. CDR3 length equals 15 residues. V was trimmed by 5 bases and J by 2 bases, leaving 12 bases between them. Germline values: CDR1 LNHDA, CDR2 SQIVND (reference sequence). In nucleotides, the CDR3 is TGTGCCAGTAGTCCGTCAAAGAAGACTAATGAAAAACTGTTTTTT. Amino acid sequence: CASSPSKKTNEKLFF. Supplemented by reference TRBV19 and TRBJ1-4, the full variable domain reads DGGITQSPKYLFRKEGQNVTLSCEQNLNHDAMYWYRQDPGQGLRLIYYSQIVNDFQKGDIAEGYSVSREKKESFPLTVTSAQKNPTAFYLCASSPSKKTNEKLFFGSGTQLSVL.

This clonotype has ten or more counts. This chain joins TRBV25-1 and TRBJ1-2, with D perhaps matching TRBD1 (5 bases). This CDR3 has 14 residues. Trimming pared 5 bases from V and 8 bases from J, leaving 18 bases between. Germline V gene sequence: CDR1 MGHDK, CDR2 SYGVNS. CDR3 in amino acids: CASSISGAAQGYTF. In DNA, the CDR3 is TGTGCCAGCAGTATTTCCGGGGCAGCTCAGGGCTACACCTTC.

Concerning this clonotype itself: One base away lies a much larger clone, so this may be a sequencing read error. The chain combines TRBV4-2 with TRBJ2-7, with a weak D call TRBD1 (6 bases). With 2 bases removed from V and 6 bases from J, the gap between germline ends came to 23 bases. CDR1 is LGHNA and CDR2 is YNFKEQ in the germline V gene. This CDR3 region has 17 residues. CDR3 region: CASSQFGQTIGSCEQYF. The CDR3 nucleotides read TGTGCCAGCAGCCAATTCGGACAGACCATCGGAAGTTGCGAGCAGTACTTC.

This clonotype was counted only a few times. The chain has TRBV10-3 and TRBJ2-7; TRBD1 aligns across 8 bases. The CDR3 totals 14 residues. Per germline, CDR1 ENHRY and CDR2 SYGVKD. The trim removed 4 bases at V and 2 bases at J, leaving 4 bases unmatched. The CDR3 DNA follows: TGTGCCATCAGTGGGAGGACAGGGACCTACGAGCAGTACTTC. Protein product: CAISGRTGTYEQYF.

Ten or more counts support this clonotype. The chain carries TRBV29-1 and TRBJ2-7; TRBD2 aligns across 10 bases. V lost 0 bases to trimming and J lost 3 bases; unmatched junction nucleotides: 5. The V gene's germline CDR1 is SQVTM and CDR2 ANQGSEA. The CDR3 is 15 amino acids. CDR3 in DNA: TGCAGCGTTGAAGATATTACTAGCGGGAACTACGAGCAGTACTTC. This gives the protein CSVEDITSGNYEQYF.

The chain has TRBV2 and TRBJ1-1; tentative D call: TRBD1 (6 bases). V was shortened by 2 bases and J by 5 bases, with 12 bases between the two germline ends. The CDR3 length is 14 residues. The germline CDR1 and CDR2 sequences are SNHLY and FYNNEI. The CDR3 DNA is TGTGCCAGCAGTGAACAGGGGATTAGAACTGAAGCTTTCTTT. Protein sequence: CASSEQGIRTEAFF.

This clonotype was recorded at least ten times. The chain carries TRBV2 and TRBJ1-1, with D unclear. The CDR3 has 13 amino acids. V was cut by 6 bases and J by 0 bases, with 8 bases left in between. Germline V CDR1 and CDR2: SNHLY, FYNNEI. In DNA form, the CDR3 reads TGTGCCAGCAGCCCCGGACTGAACACTGAAGCTTTCTTT. Its protein product is CASSPGLNTEAFF.

The count of this clonotype is one. The rearrangement joins TRBV20-1 to TRBJ2-1; D unresolved. V lost 3 bases to trimming and J lost 0 bases, with 18 bases between them. The CDR3 runs to 17 residues. From germline, CDR1 is DFQATT and CDR2 SNEGSKA (reference sequence). The CDR3 loop is CSASRVGSESSYNEQFF. The CDR3, as DNA: TGCAGTGCTAGCAGAGTAGGAAGCGAGAGCTCCTACAATGAGCAGTTCTTC.

CDR3 amino acids: CASRAGGTGNTIYF. In DNA form, the CDR3 reads TGTGCCAGCAGGGCTGGGGGAACGGGAAACACCATATATTTT. The rearrangement joins TRBV2 to TRBJ1-3; D possibly corresponds to TRBD1 (5 bases). The CDR3 consists of 14 residues. V was clipped by 6 bases and J by 4 bases, with 13 bases between them. CDR1 SNHLY and CDR2 FYNNEI come from the germline V gene.

This clonotype was counted many times. The chain couples TRBV2 to TRBJ1-1; 8 bases are shared with TRBD1. Per the germline V gene, CDR1 is SNHLY and CDR2 is FYNNEI. The CDR3 extends over 17 amino acids. With 1 base clipped from V and 5 bases from J, the junction kept 12 bases outside the gene matches. The CDR3 protein is CASSEVGQGARITEAFF. The CDR3 DNA sequence: TGTGCCAGCAGTGAAGTTGGGCAGGGGGCGCGGATTACTGAAGCTTTCTTT.

Many counts were recorded for this clonotype. The chain is built from TRBV5-6 and TRBJ1-6; no firm D call. The germline V gene encodes CDR1 SGHDT and CDR2 YYEEEE. The V gene lost 0 bases and the J gene lost 6 bases, with 10 bases spanning the gap. The CDR3 is made up of 15 amino acids. The DNA for the CDR3 is TGTGCCAGCAGCTTGGGTGGGATCTTTAATTCACCCCTCCACTTT. It codes for CASSLGGIFNSPLHF.

This clonotype has ten or more counts. The chain combines TRBV20-1 with TRBJ2-7; 16 nucleotides match TRBD2. Germline-derived CDR1 and CDR2 are DFQATT and SNEGSKA (reference sequence). This CDR3 has 16 residues. Trimming cost V 4 bases and J 2 bases; bases outside gene matches: 5. CDR3 protein: CSATGTSGGAAYEQYF. In DNA form, the CDR3 reads TGCAGTGCTACCGGGACTAGCGGGGGGGCCGCCTACGAGCAGTACTTC.

Only a few counts were recorded for this clonotype. The junction departs from germline at one end; a sequencing error may be responsible. The chain employs TRBV5-1 and TRBJ2-7, with a possible D match to TRBD1 (7 bases). Germline V gene lookup returns CDR1 SGHRS and CDR2 YFSETQ. This CDR3 region has 13 residues. CDR3 nucleotide sequence: TGCGCCAGCAGCTCAGGGGGAACCGACAGGGAGGACTTC. It specifies CASSSGGTDREDF.

CDR3 DNA: TGTGCTACACCCGGGGGCAACTATGGCTACACCTTC. Protein: CATPGGNYGYTF. The gene calls are TRBV14 and TRBJ1-2; a possible D gene is TRBD1 (6 bases). The CDR3 is 12 residues long. Germline V gives CDR1 SGHDN, CDR2 FVKESK.

The chain is built from TRBV4-1 and TRBJ1-2, with D possibly being TRBD1 (5 bases). V lost 0 bases and J lost 7, with 12 bases in between. The germline gives CDR1 MGHRA, CDR2 YSYEKL. This CDR3 is built from 14 residues. The CDR3 DNA sequence: TGCGCCAGCAGCCAAGATCGGGGGGGACGTGGCTACACCTTC. Its translation: CASSQDRGGRGYTF.

The J gene is TRBJ2-5, the V gene TRBV6-1, with D unclear. This CDR3 has 15 amino acids. Trimming cost V 0 bases and J 5 bases, with 13 bases left between them. Germline loops: CDR1 MNHNS, CDR2 SASEGT. The CDR3 DNA follows: TGTGCCAGCAGTGAAGCGCTAGGCTCCGCTGAGACCCAGTACTTC. Amino acids: CASSEALGSAETQYF.

This chain uses TRBV5-4 with TRBJ2-1; no firm D call. Germline V gives CDR1 SGHNT, CDR2 YYREEE (reference sequence). The CDR3 has 14 residues. The germline V and J ends were trimmed by 4 bases and 5 bases, with 13 bases remaining between them. The CDR3 region is CASSPSTPNNEQFF. CDR3 DNA: TGTGCCAGCAGCCCCAGTACACCCAACAATGAGCAGTTCTTC.

V and J are TRBV6-2 or TRBV6-3 and TRBJ2-3; TRBD2 matches 9 bases. Germline V gene sequence: CDR1 MNHEY, CDR2 SVGEGT. Germline trimming cut 2 bases from V and 5 bases from J; bases unmatched to any gene: 17. The CDR3 has 19 amino acids. Written as DNA, the CDR3 is TGTGCCAGCAGTTACCTACGTCTAGCGGGGATAGCCAGGGAAGATACGCAGTATTTT. Translating gives CASSYLRLAGIAREDTQYF.

With respect to this clonotype: At one of its ends the junction is not consistent with the germline gene, which may arise from a read error. The chain combines TRBV11-2 with TRBJ1-4, with a possible D match to TRBD1 (5 bases). This CDR3 spans 15 amino acids. Germline V gives CDR1 SGHAT, CDR2 FQNNGV. This chain's CDR3 is CTSSRLGATNEKLFF. The CDR3 DNA follows: TGTACCAGCAGCAGGCTCGGGGCGACTAATGAAAAACTGTTTTTT.

The V and J genes are TRBV29-1 and TRBJ2-3; 14 positions match TRBD2. The CDR3 runs to 15 residues. V shed 7 bases and J 6 bases; nucleotides not matched to a gene: 9. Germline V gives CDR1 SQVTM, CDR2 ANQGSEA. The CDR3 DNA reads as TGCAGCGCCGACGGACTAGCGGGGGGAGTGGATACGCAGTATTTT. This encodes CSADGLAGGVDTQYF.

This clonotype has ten or more counts. The J gene is TRBJ1-6, the V gene TRBV3-1, with D maybe TRBD1 (5 bases). The CDR3 totals 14 residues. V was pared by 4 bases and J by 8 bases, with 12 bases between. The V gene's germline CDR1 is LGHDT and CDR2 YNNKEL (reference sequence). The CDR3 is CASSLAVGDSPLHF. As DNA, the CDR3 is TGTGCCAGCAGCCTAGCCGTAGGGGATTCACCCCTCCACTTT.

The gene calls are TRBV5-4 and TRBJ1-4; 8 bases line up with TRBD1. Trimming at V came to 4 bases and at J to 7 bases, leaving 12 bases not matched to a gene. CDR1 and CDR2 from the germline V gene are SGHNT and YYREEE (reference sequence). This CDR3 is built from 16 residues. The CDR3 here is CASSRFQGASGEKLFF. In DNA form, the CDR3 reads TGTGCCAGCAGCAGATTCCAGGGGGCTTCGGGTGAAAAACTGTTTTTT.

The J gene is TRBJ2-7, the V gene TRBV20-1; D gene unclear. The germline V gene has CDR1 DFQATT and CDR2 SNEGSKA (reference sequence). The CDR3 sequence is 10 residues long. V lost 3 bases to trimming and J lost 6 bases, with 6 bases between them. In DNA, the CDR3 is TGCAGTGCTAGTTTTGGCGAGCAGTACTTC. This gives the protein CSASFGEQYF.

As for this clonotype: One base away lies a much larger clone, so this may be a sequencing read error. V and J are TRBV4-2 and TRBJ2-7; unclear D gene. CDR3 length equals 13 residues. The germline gives CDR1 LGHNA, CDR2 YNFKEQ. CDR3 nucleotides: TGTGCCAGCAGCCAAGATGGTGTCTACGAGCGGTACTTC. As protein: CASSQDGVYERYF.